The rows below give T cell receptor beta chains drawn from one sample of a study of human T cells and chemical hapten exposure. MiXCR, run by TCRdb on the RACE reads, gives a single entry per CDR3 protein. The repertoire holds more than 250,000 distinct CDR3 sequences, about 9% seen once, with 2% to 2.5% in the top ten. The source material was whole blood, sampled in connection with sensitization to the hapten diphenylcyclopropenone (DPC). The source is a woman aged 40-49 years with alopecia areata. Some clones in this sample may be carry-over from other donors' samples. Each CDR3 is given with its conserved first and last residue. A D gene is named only where the DNA matches it firmly. Not all rows give a size; the values are once, few, many and, for expanded clones, a class.

J: TRBJ1-2
V: TRBV10-3
D: NA
size: once
CDR3: CAISEGRATYGYTF
DNA: TGTGCCATCAGTGAAGGCAGGGCTACCTATGGCTACACCTTC

J: TRBJ2-7
V: TRBV5-8
D: TRBD1
size: NA
CDR3: CASSLAPDRLSQQYF
DNA: TGTGCCAGCAGCCTAGCCCCGGACAGGTTGTCTCAGCAGTACTTC

J: TRBJ2-2
V: TRBV25-1
D: TRBD2
size: many
CDR3: CASSESSGSTGELFF
DNA: TGTGCCAGCAGTGAATCTAGCGGGAGCACCGGGGAGCTGTTTTTT

J: TRBJ2-6
V: TRBV19
D: NA
size: NA
CDR3: CASSMVAAVSGANVLTF
DNA: TGTGCCAGTAGTATGGTGGCTGCCGTCTCTGGGGCCAACGTCCTGACTTTC

J: TRBJ1-1
V: TRBV6-2/TRBV6-3
D: NA
size: few
CDR3: CASSRNRDVSDTEAFF
DNA: TGTGCCAGCAGTCGTAACAGGGACGTGTCGGACACTGAAGCTTTCTTT

J: TRBJ2-1
V: TRBV6-2/TRBV6-3
D: TRBD2
size: NA
CDR3: CASSASGRSSYNEQFF
DNA: TGTGCCAGCAGTGCTAGCGGGAGGAGCTCCTACAATGAGCAGTTCTTC

J: TRBJ2-1
V: TRBV19
D: TRBD1
size: NA
CDR3: CASTPGQAYNEQFF
DNA: TGTGCCAGCACCCCGGGACAGGCCTACAATGAGCAGTTCTTC

J: TRBJ2-1
V: TRBV7-2
D: TRBD1
size: few
CDR3: CASSLAGTGVSNEQFF
DNA: TGTGCCAGCAGCCTCGCCGGGACAGGGGTTAGCAATGAGCAGTTCTTC

J: TRBJ1-4
V: TRBV7-2
D: NA
size: few
CDR3: CASSLGQRPEKLFF
DNA: TGTGCCAGCAGCTTAGGACAGAGGCCCGAAAAACTGTTTTTT

J: TRBJ2-7
V: TRBV10-3
D: TRBD1
size: NA
CDR3: CAIRGTGNYEQYF
DNA: TGTGCCATCAGGGGGACAGGGAACTACGAGCAGTACTTC

J: TRBJ1-4
V: TRBV7-2
D: NA
size: many
CDR3: CASSLGPIGPYVKMANEKLFF
DNA: TGTGCCAGCAGCTTAGGGCCCATCGGCCCCTACGTGAAGATGGCTAATGAAAAACTGTTTTTT

J: TRBJ2-5
V: TRBV25-1
D: NA
size: few
CDR3: CASSAGNQETQYF
DNA: TGTGCCAGCAGTGCAGGGAACCAAGAGACCCAGTACTTC

J: TRBJ2-5
V: TRBV12-3/TRBV12-4
D: TRBD2
size: few
CDR3: CASSSGLAGVSGETQYF
DNA: TGTGCCAGCAGTTCGGGACTAGCGGGAGTATCCGGGGAGACCCAGTACTTC

J: TRBJ2-5
V: TRBV6-5
D: TRBD1
size: few
CDR3: CASTRQGGETQYF
DNA: TGTGCCAGCACCCGACAGGGGGGAGAGACCCAGTACTTC

J: TRBJ2-7
V: TRBV20-1
D: NA
size: NA
CDR3: CSANPAGPDPTYEQYF
DNA: TGCAGTGCTAACCCCGCTGGGCCCGACCCAACCTACGAGCAGTACTTC

J: TRBJ2-1
V: TRBV12-5
D: NA
size: many
CDR3: CASALSDNEQFF
DNA: TGTGCTAGTGCCTTATCAGATAATGAGCAGTTCTTC

J: TRBJ2-2
V: TRBV11-2
D: NA
size: NA
CDR3: CASSFSVSNTGELFF
DNA: TGTGCCAGCAGCTTTAGCGTATCGAACACCGGGGAGCTGTTTTTT

J: TRBJ2-3
V: TRBV5-1
D: TRBD2
size: many
CDR3: CASSLMTSSSTDTQYF
DNA: TGCGCCAGCAGCTTGATGACTAGCAGCAGCACAGATACGCAGTATTTT

J: TRBJ1-4
V: TRBV28
D: NA
size: many
CDR3: CASSFLGPGDEKLFF
DNA: TGTGCCAGCAGTTTTCTTGGCCCAGGGGATGAAAAACTGTTTTTT

J: TRBJ1-1
V: TRBV4-3
D: NA
size: many
CDR3: CASSQALYVTEAFF
DNA: TGCGCCAGCAGCCAGGCGCTTTACGTAACTGAAGCTTTCTTT

J: TRBJ1-5
V: TRBV7-2
D: TRBD1
size: NA
CDR3: CASSPQGVNQPQHF
DNA: TGTGCCAGCAGCCCCCAGGGGGTCAATCAGCCCCAGCATTTT

J: TRBJ1-2
V: TRBV7-9
D: NA
size: many
CDR3: CASSLLTSNYGYTF
DNA: TGTGCCAGCAGCTTATTGACATCCAACTATGGCTACACCTTC

J: TRBJ2-1
V: TRBV20-1
D: TRBD1
size: few
CDR3: CSAGGQGYEQFF
DNA: TGCAGTGCTGGGGGACAGGGGTATGAGCAGTTCTTC

J: TRBJ2-7
V: TRBV3-1
D: NA
size: few
CDR3: CASSQATRGGEQYF
DNA: TGTGCCAGCAGCCAGGCGACCAGGGGCGGCGAGCAGTACTTC

J: TRBJ2-1
V: TRBV6-2/TRBV6-3
D: TRBD2
size: NA
CDR3: CASTSGRVNEQFF
DNA: TGTGCCAGCACTAGCGGGAGGGTGAATGAGCAGTTCTTC

J: TRBJ2-5
V: TRBV12-3/TRBV12-4
D: NA
size: NA
CDR3: CTSSLGNQETQYF
DNA: TGTACCAGCAGTTTGGGTAACCAAGAGACCCAGTACTTC

J: TRBJ2-1
V: TRBV14
D: NA
size: few
CDR3: CASSQVLTRGEQFF
DNA: TGTGCCAGCAGCCAAGTTCTAACCCGAGGGGAGCAGTTCTTC

J: TRBJ1-1
V: TRBV5-6
D: TRBD1
size: NA
CDR3: CASNLENQGQGHMNTEAFF
DNA: TGTGCCAGCAACTTGGAGAACCAAGGACAGGGCCACATGAACACTGAAGCTTTCTTT

J: TRBJ2-5
V: TRBV2
D: NA
size: NA
CDR3: CASSPWTTEETQYF
DNA: TGTGCCAGCAGTCCATGGACGACGGAAGAGACCCAGTACTTC

J: TRBJ2-5
V: TRBV28
D: NA
size: NA
CDR3: CASSVPPGWETQYF
DNA: TGTGCCAGCAGTGTACCCCCCGGGTGGGAGACCCAGTACTTC

J: TRBJ2-1
V: TRBV5-1
D: NA
size: NA
CDR3: CASSFSLAGAGEQFF
DNA: TGCGCCAGCAGCTTCTCTCTCGCGGGGGCCGGTGAGCAGTTCTTC

J: TRBJ1-2
V: TRBV29-1
D: TRBD1
size: NA
CDR3: CSLRQGNYGYTF
DNA: TGCAGCCTTAGACAGGGGAACTATGGCTACACCTTC

J: TRBJ1-5
V: TRBV15
D: TRBD1
size: few
CDR3: CATSMDRGRQPQHF
DNA: TGTGCCACCAGCATGGACAGGGGGCGGCAGCCCCAGCATTTT

J: TRBJ2-7
V: TRBV5-1
D: TRBD1
size: many
CDR3: CASSPSGQSSYEQYF
DNA: TGCGCCAGCAGCCCCTCGGGACAGTCATCCTACGAGCAGTACTTC

J: TRBJ2-7
V: TRBV3-1
D: NA
size: few
CDR3: CALQPYEQYF
DNA: TGTGCCCTCCAGCCCTACGAGCAGTACTTC

J: TRBJ1-2
V: TRBV20-1
D: NA
size: NA
CDR3: CSATDNYGYTF
DNA: TGCAGTGCTACTGACAACTATGGCTACACCTTC

J: TRBJ2-5
V: TRBV7-2
D: NA
size: few
CDR3: CASSLMSRGHGETQYF
DNA: TGTGCCAGCAGCTTAATGTCGCGCGGGCACGGGGAGACCCAGTACTTC

J: TRBJ1-1
V: TRBV6-1
D: NA
size: NA
CDR3: CASILGGQAFF
DNA: TGTGCCAGCATTCTGGGGGGGCAAGCTTTCTTT

J: TRBJ2-3
V: TRBV11-2
D: NA
size: few
CDR3: CASSQPPTGGDTQYF
DNA: TGTGCCAGCAGCCAACCCCCGACAGGTGGAGATACGCAGTATTTT

J: TRBJ2-1
V: TRBV28
D: NA
size: few
CDR3: CASSPAGSAIYNEQFF
DNA: TGTGCCAGCAGTCCGGCCGGGAGCGCCATCTACAATGAGCAGTTCTTC

J: TRBJ2-1
V: TRBV28
D: TRBD2
size: few
CDR3: CASHQSGGQFF
DNA: TGTGCCAGCCACCAAAGCGGGGGGCAGTTCTTC

J: TRBJ2-3
V: TRBV6-6
D: NA
size: few
CDR3: CASCEGVSDTQYF
DNA: TGTGCCAGCTGTGAGGGAGTATCAGATACGCAGTATTTT